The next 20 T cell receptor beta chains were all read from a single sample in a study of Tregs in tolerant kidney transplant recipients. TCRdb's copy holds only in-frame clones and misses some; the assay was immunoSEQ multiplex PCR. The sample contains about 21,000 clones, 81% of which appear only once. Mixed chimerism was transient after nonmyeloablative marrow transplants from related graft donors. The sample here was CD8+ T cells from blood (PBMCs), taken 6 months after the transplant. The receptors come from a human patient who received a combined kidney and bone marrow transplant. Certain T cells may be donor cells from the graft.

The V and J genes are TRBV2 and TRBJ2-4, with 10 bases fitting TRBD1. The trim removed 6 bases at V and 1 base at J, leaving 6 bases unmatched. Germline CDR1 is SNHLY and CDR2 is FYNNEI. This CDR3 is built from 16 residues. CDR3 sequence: CASSRDRGRAKNIQYF. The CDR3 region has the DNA TGTGCCAGCAGCCGGGACAGGGGAAGGGCCAAAAACATTCAGTACTTC. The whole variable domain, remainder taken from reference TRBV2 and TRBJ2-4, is EPEVTQTPSHQVTQMGQEVILRCVPISNHLYFYWYRQILGQKVEFLVSFYNNEISEKSEIFDDQFSVERPDGSNFTLKIRSTKLEDSAMYFCASSRDRGRAKNIQYFGAGTRLSVL.

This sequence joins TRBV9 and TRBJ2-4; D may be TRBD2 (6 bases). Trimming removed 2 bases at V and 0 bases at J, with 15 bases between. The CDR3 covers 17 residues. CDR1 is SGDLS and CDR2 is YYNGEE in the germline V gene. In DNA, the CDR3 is TGTGCCAGCAGCGTCCAGATAGCGGAAATAGCCAAAAACATTCAGTACTTC. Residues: CASSVQIAEIAKNIQYF. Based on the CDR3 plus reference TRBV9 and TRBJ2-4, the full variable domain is DSGVTQTPKHLITATGQRVTLRCSPRSGDLSVYWYQQSLDQGLQFLIQYYNGEERAKGNILERFSAQQFPDLHSELNLSSLELGDSALYFCASSVQIAEIAKNIQYFGAGTRLSVL.

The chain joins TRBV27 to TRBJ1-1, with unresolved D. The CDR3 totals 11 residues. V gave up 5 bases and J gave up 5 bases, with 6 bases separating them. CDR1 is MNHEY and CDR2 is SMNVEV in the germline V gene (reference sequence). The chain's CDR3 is CASSTGTEAFF. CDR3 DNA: TGTGCCAGCAGTACCGGGACTGAAGCTTTCTTT.

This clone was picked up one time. The CDR3 DNA reads as TGTGCCAGCATCCCGGACAGGGGTCCAGGGGCCAACGTCCTGACTTTC. The encoded protein is CASIPDRGPGANVLTF. The J gene is TRBJ2-6, the V gene TRBV5-6, with 9 bases identical to TRBD1. This CDR3 region has 16 residues. With 6 bases clipped from V and 4 bases from J, the junction kept 8 bases outside the gene matches. Germline V gene lookup returns CDR1 SGHDT and CDR2 YYEEEE.

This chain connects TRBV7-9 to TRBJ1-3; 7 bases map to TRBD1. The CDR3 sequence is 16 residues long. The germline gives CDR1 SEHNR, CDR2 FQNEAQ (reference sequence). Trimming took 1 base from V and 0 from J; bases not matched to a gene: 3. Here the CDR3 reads CASSLVTGRSGNTIYF. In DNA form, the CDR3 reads TGTGCCAGCAGCTTAGTGACAGGGCGCTCTGGAAACACCATATATTTT.

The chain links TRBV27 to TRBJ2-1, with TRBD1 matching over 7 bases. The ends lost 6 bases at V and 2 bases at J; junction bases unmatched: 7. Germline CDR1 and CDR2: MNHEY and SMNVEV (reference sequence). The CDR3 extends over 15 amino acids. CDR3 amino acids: CASSLGQVPYNEQFF. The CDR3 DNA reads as TGTGCCAGCAGCCTCGGACAGGTTCCCTACAATGAGCAGTTCTTC.

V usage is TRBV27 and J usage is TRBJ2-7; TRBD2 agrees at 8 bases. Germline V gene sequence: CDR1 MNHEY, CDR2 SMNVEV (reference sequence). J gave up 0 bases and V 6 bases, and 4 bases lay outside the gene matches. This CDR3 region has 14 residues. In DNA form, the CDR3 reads TGTGCCAGCAGCCTAGCGGGCAACTCCTACGAGCAGTACTTC. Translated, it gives CASSLAGNSYEQYF.

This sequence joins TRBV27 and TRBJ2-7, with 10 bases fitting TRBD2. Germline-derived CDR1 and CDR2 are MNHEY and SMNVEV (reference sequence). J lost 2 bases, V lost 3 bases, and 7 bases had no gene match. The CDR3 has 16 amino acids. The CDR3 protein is CASSFSSGGTTYEQYF. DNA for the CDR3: TGTGCCAGCAGTTTCTCTAGCGGGGGAACCACCTACGAGCAGTACTTC.

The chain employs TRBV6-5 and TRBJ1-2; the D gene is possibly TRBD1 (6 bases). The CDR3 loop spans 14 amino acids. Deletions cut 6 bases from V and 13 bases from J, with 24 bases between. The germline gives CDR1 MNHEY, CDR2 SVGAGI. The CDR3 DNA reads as TGTGCCAGCAGACCCGGACAGCGTACGGGTTTGGGCACCTTC. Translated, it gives CASRPGQRTGLGTF.

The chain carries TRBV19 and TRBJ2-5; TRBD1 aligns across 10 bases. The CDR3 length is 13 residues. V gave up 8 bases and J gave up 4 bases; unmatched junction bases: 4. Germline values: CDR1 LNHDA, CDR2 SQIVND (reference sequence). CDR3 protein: CASWGQGLETQYF. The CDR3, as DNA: TGTGCCAGTTGGGGACAGGGGTTAGAGACCCAGTACTTC.

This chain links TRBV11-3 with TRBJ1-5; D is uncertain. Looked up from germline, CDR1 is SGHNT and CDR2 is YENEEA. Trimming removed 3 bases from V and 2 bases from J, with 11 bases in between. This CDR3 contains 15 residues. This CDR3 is CASSFGEWGNQPQHF. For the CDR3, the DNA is TGTGCCAGCAGCTTCGGGGAGTGGGGCAATCAGCCCCAGCATTTT.

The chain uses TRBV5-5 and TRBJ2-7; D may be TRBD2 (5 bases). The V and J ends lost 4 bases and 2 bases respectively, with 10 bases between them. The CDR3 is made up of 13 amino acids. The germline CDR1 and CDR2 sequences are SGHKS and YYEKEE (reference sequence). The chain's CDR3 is CASSERKTYEQYF. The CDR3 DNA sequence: TGTGCCAGCAGCGAGCGGAAAACCTACGAGCAGTACTTC.

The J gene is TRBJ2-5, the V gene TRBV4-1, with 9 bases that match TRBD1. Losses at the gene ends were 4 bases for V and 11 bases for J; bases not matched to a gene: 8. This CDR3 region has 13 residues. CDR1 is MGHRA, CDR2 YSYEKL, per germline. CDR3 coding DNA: TGCGCCAGCAGCCCCCCGGGACAGGGAGAGCAGTACTTC. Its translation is CASSPPGQGEQYF.

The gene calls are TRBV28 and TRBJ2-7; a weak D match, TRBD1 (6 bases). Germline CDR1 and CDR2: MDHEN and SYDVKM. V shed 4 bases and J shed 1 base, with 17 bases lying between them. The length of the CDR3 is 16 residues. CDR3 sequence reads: CASSSTPGEFSYEQYF. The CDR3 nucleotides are TGTGCCAGCAGTTCCACCCCAGGGGAGTTTTCCTACGAGCAGTACTTC.

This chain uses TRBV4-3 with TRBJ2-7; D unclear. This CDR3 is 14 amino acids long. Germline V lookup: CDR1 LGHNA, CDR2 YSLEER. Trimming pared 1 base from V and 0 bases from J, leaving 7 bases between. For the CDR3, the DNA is TGCGCCAGCAGCCAAGTAGCCGTCTCCTACGAGCAGTACTTC. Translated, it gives CASSQVAVSYEQYF.

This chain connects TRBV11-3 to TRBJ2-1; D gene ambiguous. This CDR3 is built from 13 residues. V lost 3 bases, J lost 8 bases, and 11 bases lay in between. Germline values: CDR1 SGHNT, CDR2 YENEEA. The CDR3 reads CASSFLVSYEQFF. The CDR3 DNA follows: TGTGCCAGCAGCTTCCTAGTAAGCTATGAGCAGTTCTTC. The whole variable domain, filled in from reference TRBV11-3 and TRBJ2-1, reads EAGVVQSPRYKIIEKKQPVAFWCNPISGHNTLYWYLQNLGQGPELLIRYENEEAVDDSQLPKDRFSAERLKGVDSTLKIQPAELGDSAVYLCASSFLVSYEQFFGPGTRLTVL.

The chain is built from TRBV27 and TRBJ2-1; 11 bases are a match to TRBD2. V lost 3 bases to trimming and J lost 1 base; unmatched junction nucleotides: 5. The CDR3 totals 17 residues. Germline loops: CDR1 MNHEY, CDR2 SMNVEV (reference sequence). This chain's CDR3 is CASSFALAGGSYNEQFF. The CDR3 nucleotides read TGTGCCAGCAGTTTCGCTCTAGCGGGGGGATCCTACAATGAGCAGTTCTTC.

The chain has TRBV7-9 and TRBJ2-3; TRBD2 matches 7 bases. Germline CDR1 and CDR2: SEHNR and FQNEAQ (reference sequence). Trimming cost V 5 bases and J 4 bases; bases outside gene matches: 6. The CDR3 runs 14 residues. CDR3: CASSGGGLSDTQYF. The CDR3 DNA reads TGTGCCAGCAGCGGCGGGGGTTTGTCAGATACGCAGTATTTT.

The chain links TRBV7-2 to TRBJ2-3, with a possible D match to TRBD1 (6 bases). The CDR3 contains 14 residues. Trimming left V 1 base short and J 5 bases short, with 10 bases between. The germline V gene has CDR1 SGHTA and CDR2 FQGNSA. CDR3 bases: TGTGCCAGCAGCTTAGGGGCAGGGGTAGATACGCAGTATTTT. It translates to CASSLGAGVDTQYF.

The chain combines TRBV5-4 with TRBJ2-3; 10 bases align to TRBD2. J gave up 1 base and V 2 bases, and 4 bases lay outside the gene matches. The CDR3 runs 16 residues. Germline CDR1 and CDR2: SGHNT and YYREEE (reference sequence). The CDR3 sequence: CASSFRLAGGTDTQYF. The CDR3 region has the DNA TGTGCCAGCAGCTTTAGGCTAGCGGGGGGCACAGATACGCAGTATTTT.